What follows describes a single TCR beta chain. The CDR3 is 13 residues long. Per the germline V gene, CDR1 is MNHEY and CDR2 is SMNVEV (reference sequence). The V gene end was trimmed by 7 bases and the J gene end by 5 bases; junction bases not matched to a gene: 7. The data belong to a study of blood T cell repertoires in COVID-19. Clones were read by immunoSEQ multiplex PCR, and TCRdb kept only the in-frame ones, dropping some. This sample has roughly 180,000 clones, with approximately 88% found just once. The sequencing input was peripheral blood. This clonotype was sampled from a woman aged 40 to 49 with COVID-19, enrolled during active disease. The chain employs TRBV27 and TRBJ1-1, with 7 bases aligning to TRBD1. This CDR3 is CASTPLRGTEAFF. The DNA for the CDR3 is TGTGCCAGCACTCCCCTCAGGGGGACTGAAGCTTTCTTT.